The 2 T cell receptor beta chains reported below all come from one sample, sequenced in a study of shared clonotypes between healthy human individuals. Naive CD8 cells were CD45RO-negative, positively selected for CCR7, excluding terminally differentiated effector memory CD45RA+ cells. The repertoire was sequenced with immunoSEQ multiplex PCR; TCRdb's copy has only in-frame clones and lacks some. The sample records some 2,000,000 clones, about 95% being singletons. The sample consisted of naive CD8+ T cells sorted from blood. The receptor source for this set is a young man in good health.

This chain links TRBV4-1 with TRBJ1-2, with D hard to call. This CDR3 has 15 amino acids. CDR1 and CDR2 from the germline V gene are MGHRA and YSYEKL. The ends were cut back, 4 bases at V and 3 bases at J, with 15 bases in the middle. The CDR3 nucleotides read TGCGCCAGCAGCCGAGAGCCAACCATGCACTATGGCTACACCTTC. Its translation is CASSREPTMHYGYTF.

The rearrangement links TRBV7-9 to TRBJ1-1; D not resolved. CDR3 length: 19 residues. V shed 1 base and J shed 0 bases, with 21 bases lying between them. Germline CDR1 reads SEHNR; CDR2 reads FQNEAQ (reference sequence). In DNA form, the CDR3 reads TGTGCCAGCAGCTTAGTACCCCCGGGCCGATTTTTCATGAACACTGAAGCTTTCTTT. Translation gives CASSLVPPGRFFMNTEAFF.